This T cell receptor beta chain was sequenced for a study of T cells after yellow fever vaccination. This clonotype was seen at least ten times. In TCRdb, the 5' RACE reads were re-called with MiXCR into one record per CDR3 protein. The sample lists roughly 120,000 distinct CDR3 sequences, 5.5% to 8% occurring once. The CDR3 is 18 amino acids. Germline CDR1 SGHVS, CDR2 FQNEAQ. V lost 1 base to trimming and J lost 4 bases, with 22 bases between them. This sequence originates from a man aged 18 to 29 who received the YFV17D yellow fever vaccine. This chain connects TRBV7-8 to TRBJ2-5, with TRBD1 as a possible D gene (6 bases). The sample was CD4+ T cells sorted from PBMCs, taken more than 35 days after the first yellow fever vaccination. The CDR3 is CASSLVGALRALGETQYF. The CDR3 bases are TGTGCCAGCAGCTTAGTGGGGGCATTGAGGGCATTAGGAGAGACCCAGTACTTC.